The following is a T cell receptor beta chain sequence with its context. What this receptor recognizes is not known. Per-base quality was not reported, and no clone a single base away is much larger than it. The sample belongs to a study of T cell repertoires in cytomegalovirus infection (dated by TCRdb to between 2018 and 2020). Context from the whole study: Donor HLA type was relevant to the analysis, because carriage of CMV infection together with the matching HLA type was indicated by public TCR beta signatures. Summary of the overall study and its limitations: The ex vivo response was dominated by HLA-C-restricted CMV-specific TCR beta clonotypes, which also provided the single most frequent clonotype in two of eight donors. Cumulative frequency of public TCR beta family members discriminated carriers of CMV infection plus the relevant HLA type in this cohort and an independent 352-donor cohort.

TCRdb shows the sequencer as Illumina HiSeq 1500. In TCRdb, the public reads were trimmed at Q25 with fastp and aligned with MiXCR, with productive beta chains retained. CDR3 protein sequences are deduplicated, and each keeps its most common genes and DNA. The sample includes some 600,000 distinct CDR3 sequences, with 24% observed a single time. The biggest ten clones account for 7% to 9% of the sample. Between the V and J ends, shortened by 7 bases and 5 bases respectively, the junction contains 14 bases. The CDR3 covers 14 residues, taking in both the cysteine and the phenylalanine. Left in the record is the CDR3 DNA by itself, 42 bases read in frame from the first base. Taken from the germline V gene (reference sequence), the CDR1 and CDR2 loops are MNHNY and SVGAGI.

This TCR was recovered from a human donor in good health (CMV status not recorded). Some clones in this sample may be carry-over from other donors' samples. The chain is made from TRBV6-6 and TRBJ2-2; perhaps TRBD2 is the D gene, with 6 bases matching. Sequenced input: CD8+ T cells from PBMCs. Here the CDR3 is given as CASTNRLDTGELFF. The nucleotide sequence is TGTGCCAGCACCAATCGACTAGATACCGGGGAGCTGTTTTTT.